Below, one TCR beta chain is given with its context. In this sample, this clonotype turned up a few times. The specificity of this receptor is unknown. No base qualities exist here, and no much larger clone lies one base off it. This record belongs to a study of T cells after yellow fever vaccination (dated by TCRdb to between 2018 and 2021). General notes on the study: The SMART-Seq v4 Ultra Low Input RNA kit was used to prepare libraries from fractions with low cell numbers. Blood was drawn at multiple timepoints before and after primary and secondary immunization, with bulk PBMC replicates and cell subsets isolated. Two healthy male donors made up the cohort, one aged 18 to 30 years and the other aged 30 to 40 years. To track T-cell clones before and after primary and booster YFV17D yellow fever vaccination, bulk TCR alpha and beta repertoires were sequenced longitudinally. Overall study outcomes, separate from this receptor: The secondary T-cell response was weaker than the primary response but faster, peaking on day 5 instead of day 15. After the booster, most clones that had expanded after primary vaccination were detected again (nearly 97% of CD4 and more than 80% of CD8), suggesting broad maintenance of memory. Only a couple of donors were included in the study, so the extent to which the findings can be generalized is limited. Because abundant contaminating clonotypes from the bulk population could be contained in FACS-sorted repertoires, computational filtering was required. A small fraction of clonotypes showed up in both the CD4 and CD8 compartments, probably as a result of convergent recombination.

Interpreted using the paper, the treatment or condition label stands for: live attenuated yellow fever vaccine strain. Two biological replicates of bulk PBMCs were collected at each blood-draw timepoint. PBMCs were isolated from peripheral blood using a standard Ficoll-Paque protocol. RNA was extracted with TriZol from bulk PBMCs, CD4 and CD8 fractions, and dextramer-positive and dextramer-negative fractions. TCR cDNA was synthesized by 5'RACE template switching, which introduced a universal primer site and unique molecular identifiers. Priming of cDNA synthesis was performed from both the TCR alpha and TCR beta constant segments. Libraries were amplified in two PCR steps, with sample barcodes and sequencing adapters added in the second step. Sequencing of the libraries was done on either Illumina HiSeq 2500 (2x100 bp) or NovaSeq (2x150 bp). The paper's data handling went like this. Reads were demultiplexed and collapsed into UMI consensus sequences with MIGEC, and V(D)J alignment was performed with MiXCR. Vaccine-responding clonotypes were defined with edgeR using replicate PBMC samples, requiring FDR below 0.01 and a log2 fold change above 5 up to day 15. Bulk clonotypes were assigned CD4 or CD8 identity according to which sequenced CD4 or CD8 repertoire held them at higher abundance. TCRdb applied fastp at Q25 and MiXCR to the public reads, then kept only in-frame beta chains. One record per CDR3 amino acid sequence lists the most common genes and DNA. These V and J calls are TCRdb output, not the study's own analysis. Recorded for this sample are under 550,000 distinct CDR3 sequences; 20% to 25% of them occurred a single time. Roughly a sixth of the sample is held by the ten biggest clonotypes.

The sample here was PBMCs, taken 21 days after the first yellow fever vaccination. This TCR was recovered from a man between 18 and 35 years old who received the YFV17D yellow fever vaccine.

The CDR3 in this case is CASRKGGNYNEQFF. The nucleotide sequence reads as follows: TGTGCCAGCAGGAAGGGGGGGAACTACAATGAGCAGTTCTTC. The receptor chain draws on TRBV2 and TRBJ2-1; a tentative D match to TRBD2 spans 7 bases. From the cysteine up to the phenylalanine, the CDR3 has a length of 14 residues. The sequence is cut down to CDR3 DNA, 42 bases in frame from base 1. V loses 6 bases, J loses 3 bases, and the germline ends lie 12 bases apart. The CDR1 and CDR2 encoded by the germline V gene are SNHLY and FYNNEI.